Listed here are 27 T cell receptor beta chains from one sample, sequenced in a study of cytomegalovirus exposure and HLA in healthy donors. PCR employed 60 Vbeta and 13 Jbeta primers. Only in-frame clones appear in the TCRdb table, and some are missing; sequencing was by immunoSEQ multiplex PCR. This table holds about 170,000 clones, around 73% found once. Sequenced input: PBMCs. These receptors originate from a woman younger than 35 in good health and CMV-seropositive.

J is TRBJ1-5 and V is TRBV28; D is possibly TRBD1 (5 bases). Germline V gives CDR1 MDHEN, CDR2 SYDVKM. CDR3 size: 15 residues. The V gene lost 6 bases and the J gene lost 4 bases, with 16 bases spanning the gap. The CDR3 bases are TGTGCCAGCAGCAATTATCCCGGGGGAAATCAGCCCCAGCATTTT. Encoded protein: CASSNYPGGNQPQHF. The whole variable domain, filled in from reference TRBV28 and TRBJ1-5, reads DVKVTQSSRYLVKRTGEKVFLECVQDMDHENMFWYRQDPGLGLRLIYFSYDVKMKEKGDIPEGYSVSREKKERFSLILESASTNQTSMYLCASSNYPGGNQPQHFGDGTRLSIL.

In this sample, this clone turned up a few times. The chain employs TRBV19 and TRBJ1-6, with D maybe TRBD1 (5 bases). Germline V gene lookup returns CDR1 LNHDA and CDR2 SQIVND (reference sequence). Trimming pared 5 bases from V and 9 bases from J, leaving 17 bases between. The CDR3 extends over 15 amino acids. CDR3 DNA: TGTGCCAGTAGTCCTGGATCCGGGGGGAGTTCACCCCTCCACTTT. Amino acids: CASSPGSGGSSPLHF.

In nucleotides, the CDR3 is TGTGCCAGCAGCTCGGGACAGGGGAAGACTGAAGCTTTCTTT. This encodes CASSSGQGKTEAFF. This chain joins TRBV7-2 and TRBJ1-1, with 10 bases identical to TRBD1. CDR3 length: 14 amino acids. In germline, CDR1 is SGHTA, CDR2 FQGNSA. J gave up 5 bases and V 4 bases, and 4 bases lay outside the gene matches.

The chain carries TRBV29-1 and TRBJ2-1; no firm D call. CDR1 is SQVTM, CDR2 ANQGSEA, per germline. The CDR3 is 13 amino acids. Between the trimmed V and J ends, which lost 6 bases and 0 bases, there was a span of 9 bases. CDR3: CSVRPSSYNEQFF. CDR3 DNA sequence: TGCAGCGTCCGGCCTAGCTCCTACAATGAGCAGTTCTTC.

The chain links TRBV10-3 to TRBJ2-7, with 9 bases identical to TRBD1. The CDR3 is 12 amino acids. CDR1 is ENHRY, CDR2 SYGVKD, per germline. V shed 11 bases and J 3 bases; nucleotides not matched to a gene: 5. CDR3 amino acids: CAARTGDYEQYF. In DNA, the CDR3 is TGTGCCGCCCGGACAGGGGACTACGAGCAGTACTTC.

The chain recombines TRBV5-1 with TRBJ1-5; D is possibly TRBD1 (5 bases). Germline V gives CDR1 SGHRS, CDR2 YFSETQ. Trimming left V 4 bases short and J 6 bases short, with 17 bases between. The CDR3 consists of 15 residues. CDR3 loop: CASSPGGGDRQPQHF. The CDR3 nucleotides read TGCGCCAGCAGCCCGGGGGGGGGAGATCGTCAGCCCCAGCATTTT.

On this clone: This sample includes further DNA sequences coding for the same CDR3. The CDR3 sequence: CASSLSSGGTEAFF. CDR3 nucleotide sequence: TGTGCCAGCAGTTTATCGAGCGGGGGGACTGAAGCTTTCTTT. V is TRBV27 and J is TRBJ1-1; possibly TRBD1 for D (5 bases). CDR1 and CDR2 (germline): MNHEY, SMNVEV (reference sequence). Trimming removed 0 bases from V and 5 bases from J, with 10 bases in between. This CDR3 has 14 amino acids.

The rearrangement uses TRBV27 and TRBJ2-3; TRBD2 aligns across 8 bases. The junction had 10 bases not matched to a gene; V was cut back by 7 bases and J by 1 base. CDR3 length equals 16 residues. The germline V gene encodes CDR1 MNHEY and CDR2 SMNVEV (reference sequence). This chain's CDR3 is CASTIGSGGGTDTQYF. The CDR3, as DNA: TGTGCCAGCACCATCGGGAGCGGGGGAGGCACAGATACGCAGTATTTT.

The chain couples TRBV4-3 to TRBJ1-1; D remains ambiguous. The V and J ends lost 4 bases and 2 bases respectively, with 11 bases between them. The CDR3 has 14 residues. Germline CDR1 reads LGHNA; CDR2 reads YSLEER. For the CDR3, the DNA is TGCGCCAGCAGCCGAGGAACTGGCAACACTGAAGCTTTCTTT. Amino acids: CASSRGTGNTEAFF.

This chain uses TRBV28 with TRBJ1-5; D unclear. Trimming shortened V by 1 base and J by 0 bases, and 7 bases separated the two germline ends. The CDR3 length is 15 residues. Germline values: CDR1 MDHEN, CDR2 SYDVKM. For the CDR3, the DNA is TGTGCCAGCAGTTTATTACATTATAGCAATCAGCCCCAGCATTTT. Its translation is CASSLLHYSNQPQHF.

The chain employs TRBV4-1 and TRBJ1-1; D not certain. Deletions cut 1 base from V and 0 bases from J, with 9 bases between. CDR1 and CDR2 from the germline V gene are MGHRA and YSYEKL. This CDR3 region has 15 residues. The CDR3 loop is CASSQGRTMNTEAFF. DNA of the CDR3: TGCGCCAGCAGCCAAGGGCGCACTATGAACACTGAAGCTTTCTTT.

V and J are TRBV2 and TRBJ2-3, with no clear D. V was clipped by 4 bases and J by 2 bases, with 7 bases between them. The germline CDR1 and CDR2 sequences are SNHLY and FYNNEI. The CDR3 contains 13 residues. The CDR3 DNA reads as TGTGCCAGCAGTGCCCGTTTCACAGATACGCAGTATTTT. Its translation: CASSARFTDTQYF.

This clone was detected a few times. The chain couples TRBV9 to TRBJ2-1; TRBD1 matches 9 bases. Unmatched junction bases numbered 3, after V lost 3 bases and J lost 2 bases. The CDR3 is 15 residues long. Looked up from germline, CDR1 is SGDLS and CDR2 is YYNGEE. The CDR3: CASSAGTGTYNEQFF. The CDR3 DNA follows: TGTGCCAGCAGCGCCGGGACAGGGACCTACAATGAGCAGTTCTTC.

The J gene is TRBJ1-2, the V gene TRBV5-1, with D possibly being TRBD1 (5 bases). CDR3 size: 17 residues. Per the germline V gene, CDR1 is SGHRS and CDR2 is YFSETQ. V was clipped by 4 bases and J by 3 bases, with 22 bases between them. This CDR3 reads CASSRTRSDRNYYGYTF. Here the CDR3 DNA reads TGCGCCAGCAGCCGGACAAGATCTGACAGAAACTACTATGGCTACACCTTC.

In regard to this clone: One end of the junction does not line up with germline, which may come from a read error. The V and J genes are TRBV7-9 and TRBJ2-3; the D gene is possibly TRBD1 (5 bases). The CDR3 loop spans 16 amino acids. Germline V lookup: CDR1 SEHNR, CDR2 FQNEAQ (reference sequence). CDR3 DNA sequence: TGTTCCAGCAGCTCCCCGAGGCAGGGCGGTGCAGATACGCAGTATTTT. It translates to CSSSSPRQGGADTQYF.

The chain joins TRBV6-1 to TRBJ2-3, with D unclear. Looked up from germline, CDR1 is MNHNS and CDR2 is SASEGT. The ends were cut back, 10 bases at V and 4 bases at J, with 12 bases in the middle. The CDR3 is 12 residues long. The chain's CDR3 is CATLPSADTQYF. The DNA for the CDR3 is TGTGCCACCCTCCCGAGTGCAGATACGCAGTATTTT.

The chain combines TRBV2 with TRBJ2-1; a possible D gene is TRBD2 (6 bases). V lost 2 bases, J lost 0 bases, and 8 bases lay in between. This CDR3 is 15 amino acids long. Germline V gene lookup returns CDR1 SNHLY and CDR2 FYNNEI. CDR3 sequence reads: CASSERTTSYNEQFF. The CDR3 nucleotides are TGTGCCAGCAGTGAAAGGACTACCTCCTACAATGAGCAGTTCTTC.

This clone showed up just a few times. The chain is built from TRBV5-1 and TRBJ2-7; tentative D call: TRBD1 (5 bases). CDR3 length: 15 amino acids. Per germline, CDR1 SGHRS and CDR2 YFSETQ. Trimming shortened V by 4 bases and J by 3 bases, and 17 bases separated the two germline ends. This CDR3 is CASSQETRGFYEQYF. As DNA, the CDR3 is TGCGCCAGCAGCCAAGAGACAAGGGGTTTCTACGAGCAGTACTTC.

There are a few counts of this clone. V and J are TRBV9 and TRBJ1-3, with TRBD1 as a possible D gene (6 bases). The germline CDR1 and CDR2 sequences are SGDLS and YYNGEE. V lost 4 bases to trimming and J lost 0 bases, with 32 bases between them. The CDR3 spans 22 residues. Here the CDR3 reads CASSHAIGGGASNKPSGNTIYF. The CDR3 DNA reads TGTGCCAGCAGCCACGCGATAGGGGGAGGGGCAAGTAATAAGCCCTCTGGAAACACCATATATTTT.

The chain joins TRBV5-1 to TRBJ2-3; the D gene is possibly TRBD1 (7 bases). In germline, CDR1 is SGHRS, CDR2 YFSETQ. Trimming pared 2 bases from V and 2 bases from J, leaving 12 bases between. The CDR3 loop spans 15 amino acids. CDR3 residues: CASSLQGTDTDTQYF. CDR3 DNA sequence: TGCGCCAGCAGCTTACAGGGGACTGACACAGATACGCAGTATTTT.

CDR3 sequence: CAGSWTGDTGELFF. CDR3 sequence (DNA): TGTGCCGGGTCTTGGACAGGAGACACCGGGGAGCTGTTTTTT. The rearrangement joins TRBV6-6 to TRBJ2-2, with 7 bases lining up with TRBD1. The germline CDR1 and CDR2 sequences are MNHNY and SVGAGI (reference sequence). Trimming took 11 bases from V and 3 from J; bases not matched to a gene: 9. CDR3 length: 14 residues.

This clone appeared a single time. The J gene is TRBJ2-7, the V gene TRBV11-2, with a possible D match to TRBD1 (6 bases). This CDR3 has 15 residues. Trimming left V 3 bases short and J 2 bases short, with 14 bases between. The germline V gene has CDR1 SGHAT and CDR2 FQNNGV. For the CDR3, the DNA is TGTGCCAGCAGCTTGGAACCGGGACATACCTACGAGCAGTACTTC. Its protein product is CASSLEPGHTYEQYF.

Sample share makes this clone medium-sized. J is TRBJ2-7 and V is TRBV25-1; D gene ambiguous. There are 15 residues in the CDR3. Trimming took 3 bases from V and 0 from J, leaving 12 bases between them. In germline, CDR1 is MGHDK, CDR2 SYGVNS. The CDR3 loop reads CASSEFARYSYEQYF. The CDR3, as DNA: TGTGCCAGCAGTGAGTTTGCCAGGTACTCCTACGAGCAGTACTTC.

J is TRBJ2-7 and V is TRBV6-6; TRBD1 matches at 8 bases. Germline values: CDR1 MNHNY, CDR2 SVGAGI (reference sequence). There are 14 residues in the CDR3. V was clipped by 4 bases and J by 2 bases; unmatched bases: 4. The CDR3 is CASSSRTGTYEQYF. The CDR3 DNA reads TGTGCCAGCAGTTCCCGGACAGGGACCTACGAGCAGTACTTC.

The V and J genes are TRBV6-5 and TRBJ1-1; no reliable D call. CDR3 length: 13 residues. V shed 5 bases and J shed 0 bases, with 7 bases lying between them. The V gene's germline CDR1 is MNHEY and CDR2 SVGAGI. CDR3 DNA sequence: TGTGCCAGCAGTCGGAGCGTGAACACTGAAGCTTTCTTT. It encodes CASSRSVNTEAFF.

The V and J genes are TRBV11-1 and TRBJ1-1; D ambiguous. The germline CDR1 and CDR2 sequences are SGHAT and FQDESV (reference sequence). The CDR3 contains 14 residues. The V and J ends lost 0 bases and 4 bases respectively, with 9 bases between them. The CDR3: CASSLAMYGTEAFF. The DNA of the CDR3 is TGTGCCAGCAGCTTAGCGATGTACGGCACTGAAGCTTTCTTT.

This clone was picked up a small number of times. The gene calls are TRBV4-3 and TRBJ2-7; D might be TRBD1 (5 bases). Germline CDR1 reads LGHNA; CDR2 reads YSLEER. The CDR3 is 13 residues long. The ends were cut back, 0 bases at V and 7 bases at J, with 10 bases in the middle. In DNA form, the CDR3 reads TGCGCCAGCAGCCAAGATCTCGCAGGGGAGCAGTACTTC. Translated, it gives CASSQDLAGEQYF.